Below, one T cell receptor beta chain is given with its context. This specimen belongs to a study of shared clonotypes between healthy human individuals. Clones were read by immunoSEQ multiplex PCR, and TCRdb kept only the in-frame ones, dropping some. The sample lists roughly 2.5 million clones; 90% to 95% were seen once. Trimming removed 1 base from V and 1 base from J; junction bases left unmatched: 9. The CDR3 runs 19 residues. Germline V gene lookup returns CDR1 LNHNV and CDR2 YYDKDF (reference sequence). This chain links TRBV15 with TRBJ2-2, with TRBD2 identical over 10 bases. This TCR came from a man between 18 and 35 years old in good health. Sequencing was carried out using naive CD4+ T cells sorted from blood. Described subset: CD45RA+ positively selected. The CDR3 here is CATSRVGLAGAKNTGELFF. CDR3 DNA sequence: TGTGCCACCAGCAGAGTGGGGCTAGCGGGGGCAAAGAACACCGGGGAGCTGTTTTTT. Drawing the rest from reference TRBV15 and TRBJ2-2, the complete variable domain is DAMVIQNPRYQVTQFGKPVTLSCSQTLNHNVMYWYQQKSSQAPKLLFHYYDKDFNNEADTPDNFQSRRPNTSFCFLDIRSPGLGDTAMYLCATSRVGLAGAKNTGELFFGEGSRLTVL.